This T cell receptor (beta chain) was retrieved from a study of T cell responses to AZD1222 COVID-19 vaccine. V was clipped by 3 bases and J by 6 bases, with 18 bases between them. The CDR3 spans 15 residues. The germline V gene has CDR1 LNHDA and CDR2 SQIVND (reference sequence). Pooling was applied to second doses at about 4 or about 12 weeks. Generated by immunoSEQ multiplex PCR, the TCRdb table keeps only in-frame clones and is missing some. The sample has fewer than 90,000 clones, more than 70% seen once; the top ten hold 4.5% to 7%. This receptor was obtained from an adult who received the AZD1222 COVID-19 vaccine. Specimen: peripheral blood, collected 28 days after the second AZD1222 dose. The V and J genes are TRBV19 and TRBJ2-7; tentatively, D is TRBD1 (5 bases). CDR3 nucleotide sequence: TGTGCCAGTAGTATTATGTGGCAAGAGCAGGGCGAGCAGTACTTC. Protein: CASSIMWQEQGEQYF.